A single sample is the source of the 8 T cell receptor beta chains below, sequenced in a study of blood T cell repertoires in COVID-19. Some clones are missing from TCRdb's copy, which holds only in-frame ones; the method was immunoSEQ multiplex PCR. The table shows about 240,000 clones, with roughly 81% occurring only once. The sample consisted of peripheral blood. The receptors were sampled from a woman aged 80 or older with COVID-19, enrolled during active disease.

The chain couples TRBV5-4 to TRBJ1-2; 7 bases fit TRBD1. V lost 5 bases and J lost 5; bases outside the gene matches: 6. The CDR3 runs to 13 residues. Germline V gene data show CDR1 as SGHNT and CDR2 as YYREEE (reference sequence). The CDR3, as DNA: TGTGCCAGCAGTACCGACAGGGAATATGGCTACACCTTC. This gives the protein CASSTDREYGYTF.

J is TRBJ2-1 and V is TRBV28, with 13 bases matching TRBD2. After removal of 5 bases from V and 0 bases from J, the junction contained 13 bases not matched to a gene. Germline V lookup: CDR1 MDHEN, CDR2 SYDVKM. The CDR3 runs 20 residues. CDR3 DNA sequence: TGTGCCAGCAGTCCACTTTTCAGGACTAGCGGGGGAAGCTCCTACAATGAGCAGTTCTTC. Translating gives CASSPLFRTSGGSSYNEQFF.

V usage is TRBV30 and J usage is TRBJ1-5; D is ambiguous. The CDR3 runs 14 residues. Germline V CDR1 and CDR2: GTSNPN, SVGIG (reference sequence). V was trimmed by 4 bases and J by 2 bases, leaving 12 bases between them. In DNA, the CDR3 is TGTGCCTGGACAAAGGGAGGACGCAATCAGCCCCAGCATTTT. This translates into CAWTKGGRNQPQHF.

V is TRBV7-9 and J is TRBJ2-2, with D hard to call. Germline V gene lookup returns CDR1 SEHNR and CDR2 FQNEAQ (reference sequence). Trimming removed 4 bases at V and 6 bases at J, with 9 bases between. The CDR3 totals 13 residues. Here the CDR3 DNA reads TGTGCCAGCAGCTCCGTAATAGCCGGGGAGCTGTTTTTT. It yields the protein CASSSVIAGELFF.

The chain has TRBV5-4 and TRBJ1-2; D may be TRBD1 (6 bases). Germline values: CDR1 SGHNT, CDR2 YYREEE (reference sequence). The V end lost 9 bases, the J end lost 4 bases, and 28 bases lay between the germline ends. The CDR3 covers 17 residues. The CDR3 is CAIDLGSGGPRAYGYTF. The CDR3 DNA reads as TGTGCCATCGACCTGGGGAGCGGGGGGCCTCGCGCCTATGGCTACACCTTC.

CDR3 sequence reads: CASSLGLAGVSGELFF. The CDR3 DNA is TGTGCCAGCAGCTTAGGGCTAGCGGGAGTTAGCGGGGAGCTGTTTTTT. The chain has TRBV7-8 and TRBJ2-2, with 10 bases aligning to TRBD2. Germline V lookup: CDR1 SGHVS, CDR2 FQNEAQ. The CDR3 runs to 16 residues. Trimming cost V 1 base and J 7 bases; bases outside gene matches: 6.

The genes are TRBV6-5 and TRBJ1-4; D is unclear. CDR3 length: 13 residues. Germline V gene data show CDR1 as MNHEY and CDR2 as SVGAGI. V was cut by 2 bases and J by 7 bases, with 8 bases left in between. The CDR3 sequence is CASSYRDGEKLFF. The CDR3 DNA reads TGTGCCAGCAGTTACCGGGATGGTGAAAAACTGTTTTTT.

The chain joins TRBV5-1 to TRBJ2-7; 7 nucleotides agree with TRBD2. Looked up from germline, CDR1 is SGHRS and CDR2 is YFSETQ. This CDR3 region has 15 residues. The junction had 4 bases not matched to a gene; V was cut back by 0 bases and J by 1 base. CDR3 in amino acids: CASSLEGGKSYEQYF. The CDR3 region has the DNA TGCGCCAGCAGCTTGGAGGGAGGGAAATCCTACGAGCAGTACTTC.